A selection of T cell receptor beta chains follows, all from one sample in a study of T cells in Graves' hyperthyroidism and ophthalmopathy. Using its own MiXCR run on the multiplex PCR reads, TCRdb lists one record per CDR3 protein. The sample shows hundreds of thousands of distinct CDR3 sequences, around 15% of them seen only once. The specimen was blood. The source is a woman between 25 and 40 years old with Graves' hyperthyroidism. CDR3s include the opening cysteine and the closing phenylalanine or tryptophan. Fields, in order: clone size, V gene, J gene, D gene, CDR3 DNA, CDR3 protein. D genes are given only for firm matches. A clone size is listed for some rows: how often the clone was seen (once, few, many), or a class if it is expanded.

>many|TRBV3-1|TRBJ1-2|-
TGTGCCAGCAGTCCGGGTCGTTTTTCGGGCTACACCTTC
CASSPGRFSGYTF
>many|TRBV20-1|TRBJ2-3|TRBD1
TGCAGTGCTCGAAACAGGGGGCCGACAGATACGCAGTATTTT
CSARNRGPTDTQYF
>-|TRBV28|TRBJ1-4|-
TGTGCCAGCCATCATAGGAAAAATGAAAAACTGTTTTTT
CASHHRKNEKLFF
>many|TRBV28|TRBJ2-3|TRBD2
TGTGCCAGCAGTTCGACTAGCGATCCCACAGATACGCAGTATTTT
CASSSTSDPTDTQYF
>many|TRBV2|TRBJ2-5|-
TGTGCCAGCGACGGACACCAAGAGACCCAGTACTTC
CASDGHQETQYF
>few|TRBV12-3/TRBV12-4|TRBJ1-1|TRBD1
TGTGCCAGCAGTTTCCCCTTGACGGGACAGGGCCTTGAAGCTTTCTTT
CASSFPLTGQGLEAFF
>many|TRBV28|TRBJ1-5|-
TGTGCCAGCAGGTTCCCAAATCAGCCCCAGCATTTT
CASRFPNQPQHF
>many|TRBV20-1|TRBJ1-2|-
TGCAGTGCTGAGCACGGGCCAGCGGGGTATGGCTACACCTTC
CSAEHGPAGYGYTF
>-|TRBV20-1|TRBJ2-1|TRBD2
TGCAGTGCTAGAGATGGGAGACTAGCGGGGAATGAGCAGTTCTTC
CSARDGRLAGNEQFF
>many|TRBV11-1|TRBJ1-2|TRBD1
TGTGCCAGCAGCCTCAGGGGGCTTGGCTACACCTTC
CASSLRGLGYTF
>-|TRBV24-1|TRBJ2-2|-
TGTGCCACCAGTGCTTTGGTTACCGGGGAGCTGTTTTTT
CATSALVTGELFF
>many|TRBV30|TRBJ2-3|TRBD2
TGTGCCCGAGCGGGGAAGAAAGATACGCAGTATTTT
CARAGKKDTQYF
>many|TRBV2|TRBJ2-1|-
TGTGCCACCACTAGCAGATACTACAATGAGCAGTTCTTC
CATTSRYYNEQFF
>once|TRBV19|TRBJ1-5|TRBD1
TGTGCCAGTAGTCTTCTTCCCGGGACAGGGTATCAGCCCCAGCATTTT
CASSLLPGTGYQPQHF
>-|TRBV29-1|TRBJ1-1|-
TGCAGCGTGCACCAGGGTGCTGAAGCTTTCTTT
CSVHQGAEAFF
>-|TRBV29-1|TRBJ2-1|-
TGCAGCGTTGTAAGTGTTGAGCAGTTCTTC
CSVVSVEQFF
>-|TRBV5-1|TRBJ1-5|-
TGCGCCAGCAGCCCCCTCGGGGGGGCGGGTCAGCCCCAGCATTTT
CASSPLGGAGQPQHF
>few|TRBV6-2/TRBV6-3|TRBJ1-5|-
TGTGCCAGCAGCTATCAGGGATCTAGCAATCAGCCCCAGCATTTT
CASSYQGSSNQPQHF
>-|TRBV19|TRBJ2-2|-
TGTGCCAGTAAAGACCAGGGGAAAAACACCGGGGAGCTGTTTTTT
CASKDQGKNTGELFF
>-|TRBV10-2|TRBJ1-1|-
TGCGCCAGCAGTGACGCGGGGAGCACTGAAGCTTTCTTT
CASSDAGSTEAFF
>few|TRBV28|TRBJ2-7|-
TGTGCCAGCAGTTTACTTGAGAACAAAATCAGCAACGAGCAGTACTTC
CASSLLENKISNEQYF
>many|TRBV30|TRBJ1-2|-
TGTGCCTGGAGGATAGCGGGAGGGCCGCAGGGCTACACCTTC
CAWRIAGGPQGYTF
>-|TRBV12-3/TRBV12-4|TRBJ2-7|-
TGTGCCAGCAGTTTATTTCGGGGCGAGCAGTACTTC
CASSLFRGEQYF
>-|TRBV7-3|TRBJ1-6|TRBD1
TGTGCCAGCAGCTTAATGGACAGGGGGCTTGGATCACCCCTCCACTTT
CASSLMDRGLGSPLHF
>many|TRBV2|TRBJ1-5|-
TGTGCCAGCAGCCTCGGACAGTTGGGGCAGCCCCAGCATTTT
CASSLGQLGQPQHF
>few|TRBV25-1|TRBJ2-1|-
TGTGCCAGCAGTGAATATAAACGGACCGAGCAGTTCTTC
CASSEYKRTEQFF
>-|TRBV4-1|TRBJ2-1|TRBD2
TGCGCCAGCAGCCAAGGGGCTAAGAGCGGGAGGAGGCATGAGCAGTTCTTC
CASSQGAKSGRRHEQFF
>few|TRBV5-1|TRBJ2-3|TRBD1
TGCGCCAGCAGCTTATACTGGACAGGGGGCGGCACAGATACGCAGTATTTT
CASSLYWTGGGTDTQYF
>many|TRBV28|TRBJ2-3|-
TGTGCCAGCAGTTTCTACAAACACACAGATACGCAGTATTTT
CASSFYKHTDTQYF
>-|TRBV27|TRBJ2-7|-
TGTGCCAGCAGTTTATCGTTTGCCTACGAGCAGTACTTC
CASSLSFAYEQYF
>many|TRBV13|TRBJ2-3|TRBD2
TGTGCCAGCAGCCCGGGACTAGCGGGAGGAAGGGGAGATACGCAGTATTTT
CASSPGLAGGRGDTQYF
>-|TRBV6-4|TRBJ2-6|TRBD1
TGTGCCAGCAGTTCGGACAGGACGGGGGCCAACGTCCTGACTTTC
CASSSDRTGANVLTF
>-|TRBV29-1|TRBJ2-3|TRBD2
TGCAGCGTTGCTGGGACTAACGATCGCACAGATACGCAGTATTTT
CSVAGTNDRTDTQYF
>many|TRBV7-2|TRBJ2-5|-
TGTGCCAGCACCGTCTACACCCGGGAGACCCAGTACTTC
CASTVYTRETQYF
>few|TRBV5-4|TRBJ2-1|-
TGTGCCAGCAGCCAAGCTTACTTTCCTAGCCCGTCCTACAATGAGCAGTTCTTC
CASSQAYFPSPSYNEQFF
>many|TRBV7-8|TRBJ1-2|-
TGTGCCAGCAGCTTAGTGGGCGGGGTTAACTATGGCTACACCTTC
CASSLVGGVNYGYTF
>many|TRBV6-2/TRBV6-3|TRBJ2-1|-
TGTGCCAGCAGTTCGGGAAGGGTATCGACATACAATGAGCAGTTCTTC
CASSSGRVSTYNEQFF
>few|TRBV7-3|TRBJ2-3|TRBD2
TGTGCCAGCAGCCTCAACCTAGCGGCTAGCACAGATACGCAGTATTTT
CASSLNLAASTDTQYF
>few|TRBV3-1|TRBJ2-7|-
TGTGCCGGCAGCCCCCCAGGAGCCGAGGACGAGCAGTACTTC
CAGSPPGAEDEQYF
>once|TRBV7-9|TRBJ1-2|-
TGTGCCAGCAGCCGAGGACAGACGATGGTATATGGCTACACCTTC
CASSRGQTMVYGYTF
>few|TRBV28|TRBJ2-5|TRBD2
TGTGCCAGCAGTTTGGGGGGGTCTGCCTGGGCCCAGTACTTC
CASSLGGSAWAQYF
>-|TRBV20-1|TRBJ1-5|-
TGCAGTGCCGCCAGACAGGACAATCAGCCCCAGCATTTT
CSAARQDNQPQHF
>many|TRBV7-2|TRBJ2-5|TRBD1
TGTGCCAGCAGCATCGACAGGGAAGAGACCCAGTACTTC
CASSIDREETQYF
>many|TRBV6-1|TRBJ2-1|TRBD2
TGTGCCAGCAGCGACCCGGGACTAGCGGTCAGGCAGTTCTTC
CASSDPGLAVRQFF
>-|TRBV20-1|TRBJ2-1|-
TGCAGTGCTAGTGGGGCATTATACAATGAGCAGTTCTTC
CSASGALYNEQFF
>many|TRBV7-9|TRBJ2-5|-
TGTGCCAGCAGCTCCCCCCTTAGCGCGGAGACCCAGTACTTC
CASSSPLSAETQYF
>once|TRBV14|TRBJ1-2|-
TGTGCCAGCAGCCAAGTTCCGGGGTTTGGCTACACCTTC
CASSQVPGFGYTF
>few|TRBV5-1|TRBJ2-2|TRBD1
TGCGCCAGCAGCTTGGAGCCCCACAGGGGAGCCGGGGAGCTGTTTTTT
CASSLEPHRGAGELFF
>few|TRBV18|TRBJ2-5|-
TGTGCCAGCTCACCCGACATTACCCAAGAGACCCAGTACTTC
CASSPDITQETQYF
>-|TRBV19|TRBJ2-7|TRBD2
TGTGCCAGTAGTATGGGACTAGCGGGGGTCTACGAGCAGTACTTC
CASSMGLAGVYEQYF
>few|TRBV29-1|TRBJ2-1|-
TGCAGCGTTCTCCTATATGAGCAGTTCTTC
CSVLLYEQFF
>many|TRBV5-6|TRBJ1-2|-
TGTGCCAGCAGCTTCCTGAACGAGGGGGGCTATGGCTACACCTTC
CASSFLNEGGYGYTF
>-|TRBV28|TRBJ1-2|TRBD1
TGTGCCAGCAGTTTAGGGGTAGGGGGCGGCTGGAGCCATGGCTACACCTTC
CASSLGVGGGWSHGYTF
>many|TRBV27|TRBJ2-1|-
TGTGCCAGCATACCCGACTCTTCCAATGAGCAGTTCTTC
CASIPDSSNEQFF
>-|TRBV28|TRBJ1-5|-
TGTGCCAGCAGACTTATCGAAGGGCAGCCCCAGCATTTT
CASRLIEGQPQHF